These 5 T cell receptor beta chains share one sample of origin, sequenced in a study of neurological immune-mediated disorders. A single record per CDR3 protein comes from TCRdb applying MiXCR to the 5' RACE reads. Among some 31,000 distinct CDR3 sequences listed, about 4.8% were seen once. Sequencing input: PBMCs. These receptor sequences come from a young man in good health.

This clonotype was observed at least ten times. The CDR3 reads CASSRQGEVFEQYF. Here the CDR3 DNA reads TGTGCCAGCAGTAGACAGGGGGAAGTGTTCGAGCAGTACTTC. The chain combines TRBV6-6 with TRBJ2-7; 9 bases agree with TRBD1. Germline CDR1 reads MNHNY; CDR2 reads SVGAGI (reference sequence). The junction had 8 bases not matched to a gene; V was cut back by 5 bases and J by 6 bases. The CDR3 is 14 amino acids.

This clonotype was detected many times. The V and J genes are TRBV4-3 and TRBJ1-2; weak D call: TRBD1 (5 bases). CDR3 length equals 16 residues. V shed 5 bases and J shed 3 bases, with 19 bases lying between them. Germline loops: CDR1 LGHNA, CDR2 YSLEER. DNA of the CDR3: TGCGCCAGCAGCAATATAGAGGGCAGGGACCACTATGGCTACACCTTC. Protein product: CASSNIEGRDHYGYTF.

This clonotype was detected many times. CDR3 sequence: CSANPTSTSTDTQYF. CDR3 DNA sequence: TGCAGTGCTAATCCGACTAGCACCAGCACAGATACGCAGTATTTT. The chain combines TRBV20-1 with TRBJ2-3; 7 bases match TRBD2. CDR3 length equals 15 residues. V dropped 4 bases and J dropped 0; count of bases not matched to a gene: 7. CDR1 is DFQATT and CDR2 is SNEGSKA in the germline V gene (reference sequence).

This clonotype was picked up many times. J is TRBJ2-5 and V is TRBV6-6; 9 bases fit TRBD1. V shed 8 bases and J 4 bases; nucleotides not matched to a gene: 8. This CDR3 is 14 amino acids long. Germline V lookup: CDR1 MNHNY, CDR2 SVGAGI (reference sequence). CDR3: CASGPRQGGETQYF. The CDR3 region has the DNA TGTGCCAGCGGACCGCGACAGGGGGGAGAGACCCAGTACTTC.

Only a few counts were recorded for this clonotype. The chain is built from TRBV5-1 and TRBJ2-5, with TRBD1 matching over 9 bases. The CDR3 sequence is 14 residues long. Germline lookup yields CDR1 SGHRS and CDR2 YFSETQ. The J segment lost 5 bases and the V segment lost 3 bases, leaving 5 bases of the junction unmatched. The CDR3 region has the DNA TGCGCCAGCAGCTACGGACAGGGGAGGGAGACCCAGTACTTC. It is translated as CASSYGQGRETQYF.